Listed below are T cell receptor beta chains from one sample, sequenced in a study of OX40 agonist ivuxolimab in advanced cancers. The assay was immunoSEQ multiplex PCR, and TCRdb's table has in-frame clones only and misses some. The sample holds 40,000 or so clones, roughly 82% seen once. The sample in question was CD4+ or CD8+ T cells sorted from blood, obtained in a trial of the OX40 agonist ivuxolimab. The receptors come from an adult with an advanced solid tumor such as melanoma, head and neck, liver or kidney cancer. The CDR3 runs from the conserved cysteine through the conserved F or W. The D gene is left open where the match is weak. Some rows mark clone size as missing; the rest say once, few, many or name a class of expanded clone.

TRBJ2-1	TRBD2	17	TRBV11-2	NA	CASSAGLAAKVINEQFF	TGTGCCAGCAGCGCAGGACTAGCCGCAAAAGTGATAAATGAGCAGTTCTTC
TRBJ2-2	NA	18	TRBV7-2	NA	CASSLAQYTLMNTGELFF	TGTGCCAGCAGCTTAGCTCAGTACACCTTGATGAACACCGGGGAGCTGTTTTTT
TRBJ2-7	TRBD1	13	TRBV19	NA	CAIETGGSYEQYF	TGTGCCATAGAGACAGGGGGTTCCTACGAGCAGTACTTC
TRBJ1-5	NA	16	TRBV5-1	few	CASSLDGTAQSQPQHF	TGCGCCAGCAGCTTGGACGGGACGGCGCAATCCCAGCCCCAGCATTTT
TRBJ1-4	NA	16	TRBV15	few	CATSRDFLGYREKLFF	TGTGCCACCAGCAGAGATTTTTTGGGTTATCGTGAAAAACTGTTTTTT
TRBJ1-3	NA	16	TRBV6-1	NA	CASSEAHSNSGNTIYF	TGTGCCAGCAGTGAAGCGCATAGCAACTCTGGAAACACCATATATTTT
TRBJ1-2	NA	15	TRBV27	NA	CASSFKSFGNYGYTF	TGTGCCAGCAGTTTTAAATCATTCGGAAACTATGGCTACACCTTC
TRBJ1-3	TRBD1	18	TRBV7-9	NA	CASSPWGTGLSSGNTIYF	TGTGCCAGCAGCCCCTGGGGGACAGGGTTGAGCTCTGGAAACACCATATATTTT
TRBJ2-7	NA	14	TRBV28	NA	CASRPRDKFYEQYF	TGTGCCAGCAGACCCCGGGACAAGTTCTACGAGCAGTACTTC
TRBJ1-2	TRBD1	15	TRBV7-9	NA	CASSLWPGGEHGYTF	TGTGCCAGCAGCTTATGGCCAGGGGGCGAACATGGCTACACCTTC
TRBJ1-3	NA	12	TRBV7-2	NA	CASSLSGNTIYF	TGTGCCAGCAGCTTATCTGGAAACACCATATATTTT
TRBJ2-7	TRBD2	15	TRBV13	NA	CASSGTSGRGYEQYF	TGTGCCAGCAGCGGCACTAGCGGGAGAGGGTACGAGCAGTACTTC
TRBJ2-3	NA	12	TRBV7-9	NA	CASTLGADTQYF	TGTGCCAGCACTCTCGGGGCAGATACGCAGTATTTT
TRBJ1-2	NA	17	TRBV28	few	CASSPWGRQVEGYGYTF	TGTGCCAGCAGCCCCTGGGGAAGACAGGTTGAGGGTTATGGCTACACCTTC
TRBJ2-7	NA	16	TRBV4-1	NA	CASSQEPRGLSYEQYF	TGCGCCAGCAGCCAGGAACCTAGGGGTCTCTCCTACGAGCAGTACTTC
TRBJ1-6	NA	15	TRBV6-5	few	CASSYWFQGNSPLHF	TGTGCCAGCAGTTATTGGTTCCAGGGCAATTCACCCCTCCACTTT
TRBJ1-1	NA	12	TRBV4-3	NA	CASSQDNTEAFF	TGCGCCAGCAGCCAGGATAACACTGAAGCTTTCTTT
TRBJ2-7	NA	15	TRBV19	NA	CASSITPQGLYEQYF	TGTGCCAGTAGTATAACCCCCCAGGGGTTATACGAGCAGTACTTC
TRBJ2-1	TRBD2	17	TRBV19	NA	CASSIWASGGLNNEQFF	TGTGCCAGTAGTATTTGGGCTAGCGGAGGATTAAACAATGAGCAGTTCTTC
TRBJ2-7	NA	12	TRBV7-9	NA	CASSRQDYEQYF	TGTGCCAGCAGCCGACAGGACTACGAGCAGTACTTC
TRBJ2-7	NA	15	TRBV4-1	NA	CASSQTSQGSYEQYF	TGCGCCAGCAGCCAAACCTCACAGGGTTCCTACGAGCAGTACTTC
TRBJ1-2	NA	14	TRBV7-9	once	CASSPLGNGNGYTF	TGTGCCAGCAGCCCCTTGGGGAATGGGAATGGCTACACCTTC
TRBJ2-2	NA	14	TRBV19	NA	CASSLRTAAGELFF	TGTGCCAGTAGTCTAAGGACAGCCGCCGGGGAGCTGTTTTTT
TRBJ2-5	NA	14	TRBV7-7	NA	CASSGIRGVETQYF	TGTGCTAGCTCCGGGATCCGAGGTGTGGAGACCCAGTACTTC
TRBJ1-5	NA	13	TRBV28	NA	CATRTPSNQPQHF	TGTGCCACCAGAACACCTAGCAATCAGCCCCAGCATTTT
TRBJ1-1	NA	12	TRBV10-2	NA	CASRRLNTEAFF	TGCGCCAGCCGTCGATTGAACACTGAAGCTTTCTTT
TRBJ2-6	NA	15	TRBV6-5	NA	CASRGRGSGANVLTF	TGTGCCAGCAGAGGACGGGGCTCTGGGGCCAACGTCCTGACTTTC
TRBJ1-1	NA	13	TRBV29-1	NA	CRATVGPRTEAFF	TGCAGGGCCACAGTCGGCCCCCGCACTGAAGCTTTCTTT
TRBJ2-1	TRBD2	14	TRBV10-3	NA	CATLGTSGYNEQFF	TGTGCCACCCTAGGGACTAGCGGTTACAATGAGCAGTTCTTC
TRBJ2-3	NA	12	TRBV4-1	few	CASSRRGDTQYF	TGCGCCAGCAGCCGCCGGGGAGATACGCAGTATTTT
TRBJ1-1	NA	13	TRBV5-1	NA	CASSPNSGTEAFF	TGCGCCAGCAGCCCCAACAGTGGCACTGAAGCTTTCTTT
TRBJ2-2	TRBD2	16	TRBV5-1	NA	CASSLAAGANTGELFF	TGCGCCAGCAGCTTGGCGGCGGGGGCGAACACCGGGGAGCTGTTTTTT
TRBJ2-7	NA	15	TRBV7-2	NA	CASSSRFSDTYEQYF	TGTGCCAGCAGCTCCCGTTTTTCCGACACCTACGAGCAGTACTTC
TRBJ1-1	NA	14	TRBV7-9	NA	CASSVRRGNTEAFF	TGTGCCAGCAGCGTTCGACGGGGGAACACTGAAGCTTTCTTT
TRBJ1-5	NA	15	TRBV7-9	few	CASSQAGVSNQPQHF	TGTGCCAGCAGTCAGGCAGGGGTAAGCAATCAGCCCCAGCATTTT
TRBJ2-5	TRBD1	15	TRBV5-1	NA	CASSRTGGSKETQYF	TGCGCCAGCAGCCGTACAGGGGGCTCGAAAGAGACCCAGTACTTC
TRBJ1-1	TRBD1	14	TRBV6-6	NA	CASRAQGAGTEAFF	TGTGCCAGCAGAGCACAGGGGGCAGGCACTGAAGCTTTCTTT
TRBJ1-1	TRBD1	13	TRBV6-4	few	CASSRQGNTEAFF	TGTGCCAGCAGTCGACAGGGGAACACTGAAGCTTTCTTT
TRBJ1-4	TRBD1	16	TRBV5-6	NA	CASSVDTGGINEKLFF	TGTGCCAGCAGCGTAGACACAGGGGGCATTAATGAAAAACTGTTTTTT
TRBJ1-1	TRBD1	12	TRBV29-1	NA	CSVRTGRTEAFF	TGCAGCGTGCGGACAGGGCGAACTGAAGCTTTCTTT
TRBJ1-2	NA	13	TRBV18	NA	CASSPPGDYGYTF	TGTGCCAGCTCACCCCCTGGAGACTATGGCTACACCTTC
TRBJ1-1	NA	14	TRBV27	NA	CASSPWRVGTEAFF	TGTGCCAGCAGTCCCTGGAGGGTAGGGACTGAAGCTTTCTTT
TRBJ1-1	NA	14	TRBV4-1	NA	CASSQESLNTEAFF	TGCGCCAGCAGCCAAGAGAGCCTGAACACTGAAGCTTTCTTT
TRBJ2-5	NA	10	TRBV7-6	once	CASGQETQYF	TGTGCCAGCGGCCAAGAGACCCAGTACTTC
TRBJ2-5	NA	15	TRBV9	NA	CASSAGVVEGETQYF	TGTGCCAGCAGCGCAGGGGTGGTAGAAGGAGAGACCCAGTACTTC
TRBJ2-4	TRBD1	17	TRBV4-3	NA	CASSQERGAGTGYIQYF	TGCGCCAGCAGCCAAGAGAGGGGGGCCGGGACAGGGTACATTCAGTACTTC
TRBJ2-1	NA	14	TRBV29-1	few	CSVDTQGTYNEQFF	TGCAGCGTTGATACGCAGGGGACCTACAATGAGCAGTTCTTC
TRBJ2-3	NA	13	TRBV7-2	few	CASSLASLDTQYF	TGTGCCAGCAGCTTAGCCAGCCTAGATACGCAGTATTTT
TRBJ1-5	NA	13	TRBV6-1	NA	CASSSRVGQPQHF	TGTGCCAGCAGTAGCAGGGTTGGTCAGCCCCAGCATTTT
TRBJ1-2	TRBD1	16	TRBV28	once	CASRITQGAGIYGYTF	TGTGCCAGCAGGATAACACAGGGGGCGGGAATCTATGGCTACACCTTC
TRBJ2-1	TRBD1	15	TRBV11-2	NA	CASSFRGGQGNEQFF	TGTGCCAGCAGCTTTAGGGGGGGACAGGGTAATGAGCAGTTCTTC
TRBJ2-7	NA	14	TRBV6-1	NA	CASSEEGRSREQYF	TGTGCCAGCAGTGAAGAGGGTAGATCTCGAGAGCAGTACTTC
TRBJ2-6	NA	15	TRBV6-1	NA	CASSVRGSGANVLTF	TGTGCCAGCAGTGTGCGGGGTTCGGGGGCCAACGTCCTGACTTTC
TRBJ2-7	TRBD1	16	TRBV18	NA	CASSLNVPGQGYEQYF	TGTGCCAGCTCACTAAATGTCCCGGGACAGGGATACGAGCAGTACTTC